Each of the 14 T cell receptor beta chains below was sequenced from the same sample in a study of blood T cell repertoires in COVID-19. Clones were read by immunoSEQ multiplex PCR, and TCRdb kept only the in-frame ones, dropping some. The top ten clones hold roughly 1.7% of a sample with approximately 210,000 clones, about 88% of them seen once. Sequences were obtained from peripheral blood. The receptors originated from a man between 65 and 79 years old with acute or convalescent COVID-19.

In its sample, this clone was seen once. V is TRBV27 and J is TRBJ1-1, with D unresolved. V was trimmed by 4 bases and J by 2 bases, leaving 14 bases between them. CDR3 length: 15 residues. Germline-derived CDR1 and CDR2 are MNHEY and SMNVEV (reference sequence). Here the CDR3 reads CASSSSGLLNTEAFF. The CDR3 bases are TGTGCCAGCAGTTCAAGCGGGTTACTTAACACTGAAGCTTTCTTT.

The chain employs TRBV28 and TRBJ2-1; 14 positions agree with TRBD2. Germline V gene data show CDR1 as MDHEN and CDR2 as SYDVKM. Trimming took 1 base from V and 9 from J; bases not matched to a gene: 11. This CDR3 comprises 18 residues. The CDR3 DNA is TGTGCCAGCAGTTTATCCCTACTCGGGACTAGCGGGAGCGGTGAGCAGTTCTTC. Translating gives CASSLSLLGTSGSGEQFF. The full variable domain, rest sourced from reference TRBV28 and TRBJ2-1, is DVKVTQSSRYLVKRTGEKVFLECVQDMDHENMFWYRQDPGLGLRLIYFSYDVKMKEKGDIPEGYSVSREKKERFSLILESASTNQTSMYLCASSLSLLGTSGSGEQFFGPGTRLTVL.

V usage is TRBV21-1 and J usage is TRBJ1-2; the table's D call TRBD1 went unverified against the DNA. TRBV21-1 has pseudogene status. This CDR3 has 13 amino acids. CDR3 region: CASSKNRGYGYTF. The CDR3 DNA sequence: TGTGCCAGCAGCAAAAACAGGGGCTACGGCTACACCTTC.

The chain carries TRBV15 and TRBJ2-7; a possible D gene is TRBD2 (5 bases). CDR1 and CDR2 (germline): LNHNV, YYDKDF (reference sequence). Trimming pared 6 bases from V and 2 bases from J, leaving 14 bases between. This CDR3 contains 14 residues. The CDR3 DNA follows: TGTGCCACCAGTCCGGGGTGGAGGACCTACGAGCAGTACTTC. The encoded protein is CATSPGWRTYEQYF.

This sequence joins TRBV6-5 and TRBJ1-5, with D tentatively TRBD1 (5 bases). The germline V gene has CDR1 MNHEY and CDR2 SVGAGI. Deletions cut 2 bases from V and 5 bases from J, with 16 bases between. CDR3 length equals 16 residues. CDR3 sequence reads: CASSYPEGGGDQPQHF. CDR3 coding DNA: TGTGCCAGCAGTTACCCGGAAGGAGGAGGGGATCAGCCCCAGCATTTT.

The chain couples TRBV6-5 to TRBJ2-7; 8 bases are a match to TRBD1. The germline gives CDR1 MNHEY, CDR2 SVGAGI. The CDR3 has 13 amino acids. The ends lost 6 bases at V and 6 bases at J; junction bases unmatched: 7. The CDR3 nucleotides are TGTGCCAGCAGAACAGGGGGGTACGGCGAGCAGTACTTC. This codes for CASRTGGYGEQYF.

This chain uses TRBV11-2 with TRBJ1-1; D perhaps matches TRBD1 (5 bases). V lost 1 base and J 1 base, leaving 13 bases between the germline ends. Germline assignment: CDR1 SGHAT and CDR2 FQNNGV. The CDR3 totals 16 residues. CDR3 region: CASSLGQGEANTEAFF. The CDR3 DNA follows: TGTGCCAGCAGCTTAGGGCAAGGGGAGGCGAACACTGAAGCTTTCTTT. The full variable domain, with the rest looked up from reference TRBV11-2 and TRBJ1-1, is EAGVAQSPRYKIIEKRQSVAFWCNPISGHATLYWYQQILGQGPKLLIQFQNNGVVDDSQLPKDRFSAERLKGVDSTLKIQPAKLEDSAVYLCASSLGQGEANTEAFFGQGTRLTVV.

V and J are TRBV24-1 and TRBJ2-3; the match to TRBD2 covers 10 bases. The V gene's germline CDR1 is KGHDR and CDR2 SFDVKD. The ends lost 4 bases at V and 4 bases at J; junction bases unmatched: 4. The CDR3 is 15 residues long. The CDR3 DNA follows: TGTGCCACCAGTGACACCGGGACTAGCGCAGATACGCAGTATTTT. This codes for CATSDTGTSADTQYF.

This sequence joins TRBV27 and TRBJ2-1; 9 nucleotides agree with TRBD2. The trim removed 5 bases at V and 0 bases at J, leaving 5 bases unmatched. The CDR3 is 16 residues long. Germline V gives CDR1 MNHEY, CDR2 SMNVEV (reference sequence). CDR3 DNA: TGTGCCAGCAGTCTACGACTAGCGGCCTCCTACAATGAGCAGTTCTTC. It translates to CASSLRLAASYNEQFF.

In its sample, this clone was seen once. CDR3 residues: CASSFGARTSTDTQYF. DNA of the CDR3: TGTGCCAGCAGTTTTGGGGCTCGAACGAGTACAGATACGCAGTATTTT. The chain recombines TRBV28 with TRBJ2-3; D is possibly TRBD1 (5 bases). The CDR3 totals 16 residues. The ends were cut back, 3 bases at V and 3 bases at J, with 16 bases in the middle. Germline V CDR1 and CDR2: MDHEN, SYDVKM.

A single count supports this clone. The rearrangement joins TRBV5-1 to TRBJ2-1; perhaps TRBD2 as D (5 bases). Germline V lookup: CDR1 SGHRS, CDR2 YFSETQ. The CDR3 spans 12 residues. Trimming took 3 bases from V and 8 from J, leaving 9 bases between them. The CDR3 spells CASSSPGYEQFF. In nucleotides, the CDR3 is TGCGCCAGCAGCTCCCCGGGGTATGAGCAGTTCTTC.

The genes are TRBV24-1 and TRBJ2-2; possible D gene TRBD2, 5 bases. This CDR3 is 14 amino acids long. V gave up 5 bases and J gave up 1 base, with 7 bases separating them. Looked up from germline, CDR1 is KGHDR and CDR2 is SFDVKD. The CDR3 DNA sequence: TGTGCCACCAGTGCAAGCGGGAACACCGGGGAGCTGTTTTTT. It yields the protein CATSASGNTGELFF.

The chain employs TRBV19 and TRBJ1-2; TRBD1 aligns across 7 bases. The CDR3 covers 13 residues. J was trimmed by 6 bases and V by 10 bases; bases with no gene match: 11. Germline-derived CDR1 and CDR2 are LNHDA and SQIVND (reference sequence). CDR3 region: CATIETGRHGYTF. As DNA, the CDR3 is TGTGCCACCATCGAGACAGGGCGGCATGGCTACACCTTC.

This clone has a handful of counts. CDR3 sequence: CASSFHRGGAGELFF. The DNA of the CDR3 is TGTGCCAGCAGCTTCCACAGGGGAGGCGCCGGGGAGCTGTTTTTT. The rearrangement uses TRBV7-9 and TRBJ2-2, with a tentative D call TRBD1 (7 bases). V lost 3 bases to trimming and J lost 6 bases, with 14 bases between them. Germline V lookup: CDR1 SEHNR, CDR2 FQNEAQ (reference sequence). The CDR3 is 15 amino acids.